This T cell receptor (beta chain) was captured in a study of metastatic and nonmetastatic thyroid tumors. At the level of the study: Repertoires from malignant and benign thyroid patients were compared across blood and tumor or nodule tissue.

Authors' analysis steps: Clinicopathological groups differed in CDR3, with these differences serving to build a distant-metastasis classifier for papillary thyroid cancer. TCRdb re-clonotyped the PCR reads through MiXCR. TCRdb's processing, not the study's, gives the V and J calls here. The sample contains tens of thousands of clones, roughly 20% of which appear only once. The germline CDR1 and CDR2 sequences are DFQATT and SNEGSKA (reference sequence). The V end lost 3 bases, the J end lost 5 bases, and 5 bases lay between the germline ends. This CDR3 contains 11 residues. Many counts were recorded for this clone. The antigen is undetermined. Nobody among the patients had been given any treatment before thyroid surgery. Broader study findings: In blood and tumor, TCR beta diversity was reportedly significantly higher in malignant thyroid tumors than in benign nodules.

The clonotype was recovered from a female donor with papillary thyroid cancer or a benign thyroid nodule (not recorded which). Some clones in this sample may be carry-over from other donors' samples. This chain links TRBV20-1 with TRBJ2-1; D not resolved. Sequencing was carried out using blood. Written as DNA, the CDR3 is TGCAGTGCTAGTTTAGACAATGAGCAGTTCTTC. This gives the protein CSASLDNEQFF.